This T cell receptor beta chain was sequenced in a study of post-analysis software for immune sequencing data. The overall study: Clinical courses comprised relapsing-remitting, secondary progressive and progressive-relapsing multiple sclerosis. Overall study findings and caveats: Clustering by F measure revealed strong co-clustering among samples prepared together in one batch. Patients used five TRBV segments, including TRBV5-6, TRBV5-1 and TRBV20-1, more often than controls. Controls had significantly higher normalized Chao1 diversity than multiple sclerosis patients.

The CDR3 sequence is 15 residues long. Germline V CDR1 and CDR2: MNHEY, SVGAGI. Trimming cost V 6 bases and J 10 bases, with 22 bases left between them. Prepared TCR beta cDNA libraries contained unique molecular identifiers. Yield was some 500,000 cDNA molecules from around 1 to 10 million T cells. TCRdb itself ran the PCR reads through MiXCR, one entry per CDR3 protein. The sample consists of 750,000 to 900,000 distinct CDR3 sequences, under 60% of them appearing once. The count of this clonotype is one. Its antigen remains unidentified. The source is a girl aged 5-17 years with multiple sclerosis. Sequencing was done on a sample of blood. V is TRBV6-5 and J is TRBJ2-1; D unclear. CDR3 sequence (DNA): TGTGCCAGCAGCCCCCTATTTGACTGGAATCGGGAGCAGTTCTTC. Translating gives CASSPLFDWNREQFF.